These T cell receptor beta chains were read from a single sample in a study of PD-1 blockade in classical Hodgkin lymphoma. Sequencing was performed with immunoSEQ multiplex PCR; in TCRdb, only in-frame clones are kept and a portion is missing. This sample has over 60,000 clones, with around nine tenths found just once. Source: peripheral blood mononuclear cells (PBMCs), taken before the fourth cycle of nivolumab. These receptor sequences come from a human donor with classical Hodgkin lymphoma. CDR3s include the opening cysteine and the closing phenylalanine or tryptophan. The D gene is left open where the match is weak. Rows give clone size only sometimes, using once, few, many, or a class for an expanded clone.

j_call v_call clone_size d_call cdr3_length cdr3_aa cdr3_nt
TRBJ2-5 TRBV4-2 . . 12 CASSQESETQYF TGTGCCAGCAGCCAAGAGTCAGAGACCCAGTACTTC
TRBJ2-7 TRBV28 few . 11 CASSFGYEQYF TGTGCCAGCAGTTTCGGATACGAGCAGTACTTC
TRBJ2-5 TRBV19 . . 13 CASSGFRGETQYF TGTGCCAGTAGTGGGTTCAGGGGAGAGACCCAGTACTTC
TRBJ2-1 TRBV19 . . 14 CASSMGSDYNEQFF TGTGCCAGTAGTATGGGTAGCGACTACAATGAGCAGTTCTTC
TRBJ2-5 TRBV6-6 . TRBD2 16 CASSSPGLAGAETQYF TGTGCCAGCAGTTCCCCGGGACTAGCGGGAGCTGAGACCCAGTACTTC
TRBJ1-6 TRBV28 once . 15 CASSPPGALDSPLHF TGTGCCAGCAGCCCGCCAGGCGCCCTCGATTCACCCCTCCACTTT
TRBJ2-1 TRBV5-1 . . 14 CASSLVLVEDEQFF TGCGCCAGCAGCTTGGTGCTAGTGGAGGATGAGCAGTTCTTC
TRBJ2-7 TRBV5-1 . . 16 CASSGGWGLSSYEQYF TGCGCCAGCAGCGGTGGGTGGGGCCTTAGCTCCTACGAGCAGTACTTC
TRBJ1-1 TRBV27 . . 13 CASSFKRSTEAFF TGTGCCAGCAGTTTCAAGAGGAGTACTGAAGCTTTCTTT
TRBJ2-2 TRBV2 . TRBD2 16 CASSAQTSGKGGELFF TGTGCCAGCAGTGCCCAAACTAGCGGGAAAGGCGGGGAGCTGTTTTTT
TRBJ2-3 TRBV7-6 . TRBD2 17 CASSLLSGGSSTDTQYF TGTGCCAGCAGCTTACTTAGCGGGGGGTCTAGCACAGATACGCAGTATTTT
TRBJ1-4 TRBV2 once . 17 CASSEAGAASRSEKLFF TGTGCCAGCAGTGAAGCGGGGGCGGCGAGTCGGAGCGAAAAACTGTTTTTT
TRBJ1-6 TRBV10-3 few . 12 CAISEGNSPLHF TGTGCCATCAGTGAGGGGAATTCACCCCTCCACTTT
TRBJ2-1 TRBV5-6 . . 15 CASSSTASSYNEQFF TGTGCCAGCAGCTCTACAGCGAGCTCCTACAATGAGCAGTTCTTC
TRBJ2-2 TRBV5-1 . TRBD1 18 CASSSRGGGQGVSGELFF TGCGCCAGCAGCTCACGTGGAGGGGGACAGGGAGTGTCCGGGGAGCTGTTTTTT
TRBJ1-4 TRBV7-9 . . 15 CASSRFTGNNEKLFF TGTGCCAGCAGCCGGTTTACAGGGAATAATGAAAAACTGTTTTTT
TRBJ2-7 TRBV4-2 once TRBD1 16 CASSQEPGGASYEQYF TGTGCCAGCAGCCAAGAACCAGGGGGCGCATCATACGAGCAGTACTTC
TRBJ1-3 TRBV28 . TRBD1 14 CASSPDREGNTIYF TGTGCCAGCAGTCCCGACAGGGAGGGAAACACCATATATTTT
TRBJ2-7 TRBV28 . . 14 CASSLAEEDYEQYF TGTGCCAGCAGTTTAGCGGAGGAGGACTACGAGCAGTACTTC
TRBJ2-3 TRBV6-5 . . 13 CASSYKIGNTQYF TGTGCCAGCAGTTATAAGATCGGAAATACGCAGTATTTT
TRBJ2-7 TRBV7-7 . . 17 CASSRYPFGGKSYEQYF TGTGCCAGCAGCCGCTACCCATTCGGCGGGAAATCCTACGAGCAGTACTTC
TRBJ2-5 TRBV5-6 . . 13 CASSRDFQETQYF TGTGCCAGCAGCAGGGACTTTCAAGAGACCCAGTACTTC
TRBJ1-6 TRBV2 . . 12 CASRSYNSPLHF TGTGCCAGCAGGTCTTATAATTCACCCCTCCACTTT
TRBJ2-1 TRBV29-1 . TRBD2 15 CSVEGTSGRYNEQFF TGCAGCGTTGAAGGGACTAGCGGGAGGTACAATGAGCAGTTCTTC
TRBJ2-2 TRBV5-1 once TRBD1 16 CASKDRGLTNTGELFF TGCGCCAGCAAAGACAGGGGCCTTACGAACACCGGGGAGCTGTTTTTT
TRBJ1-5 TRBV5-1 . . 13 CASSPFGPQPQHF TGCGCCAGCAGCCCCTTCGGACCGCAACCCCAGCATTTT
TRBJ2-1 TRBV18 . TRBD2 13 CASSPGLANEQFF TGTGCCAGCTCACCGGGACTAGCAAATGAGCAGTTCTTC
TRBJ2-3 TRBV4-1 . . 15 CASSQWGLRTDTQYF TGCGCCAGCAGCCAATGGGGACTTCGCACAGATACGCAGTATTTT
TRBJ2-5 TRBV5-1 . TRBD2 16 CASSLGTSGAQETQYF TGCGCCAGCAGCTTGGGTACTAGCGGGGCTCAAGAGACCCAGTACTTC